This T cell receptor (beta chain) was captured in a study of shared clonotypes between healthy human individuals. General observations from the study: Represented genetic and exposure-history diversity was restricted by having few donors.

This CDR3 contains 12 residues. Germline CDR1 MDHEN, CDR2 SYDVKM. V dropped 5 bases and J dropped 7 bases, with 9 bases sitting between them. TCRdb's table, derived via immunoSEQ multiplex PCR, lists solely in-frame clones and lacks some. The sample holds about 110,000 clones; roughly two thirds are singletons and the top ten take approximately 23%. The donors were adults (healthy and HIV-negative) with no recent acute infections or vaccinations. Of note for this clone: Its cognate antigen is unknown.

The chain employs TRBV28 and TRBJ2-1; D unresolved. Sequences were obtained from memory CD8+ T cells sorted from blood. The subset denotes: CD45RO+ cells pooled with CCR7-negative TemRA cells. The TCR was taken from a woman in her twenties or thirties in good health. Here the CDR3 DNA reads TGTGCCAGCAGTCAAGACGGTAATGAGCAGTTCTTC. As protein: CASSQDGNEQFF.